What follows is one TCR beta chain and its context. The sample is drawn from a study of blood T cell repertoires in COVID-19. Background on the study: Both acute and convalescent COVID-19 samples were obtained from the United States, Italy and Spain.

Authors' processing steps: Estimation of nucleated cell counts relied on the amplification of reference gene primers. Method: immunoSEQ multiplex PCR; TCRdb's copy keeps in-frame clones and lacks some. The V and J calls and the clone size are those of that table, but D and trimming were determined from the DNA. Of under 400,000 clones in the sample, 90% were seen once. Seattle's enrolled individuals joined amid active infection and were then monitored longitudinally. Trimming took 5 bases from V and 7 from J, leaving 17 bases between them. Germline values: CDR1 SGHVS, CDR2 FNYEAQ. The CDR3 has 15 residues.

V gene TRBV7-6 combines with J gene TRBJ1-4; possible D gene TRBD1, 6 bases. The sequencing input was peripheral blood. This receptor was obtained from a woman under 40 with COVID-19, enrolled during active disease. CDR3 DNA: TGTGCCAGCAGCCCCACAGGGCCCGAAGGTGAAAAACTGTTTTTT. Its protein product is CASSPTGPEGEKLFF.